The text below deals with one T cell receptor beta chain. Its antigen is unknown. The entry originates in a study of T cells in localized non-small cell lung cancer. Regarding the study as a whole: Only one tumor region was sequenced, so heterogeneity remains possible. The study linked higher blood T cell density to longer overall survival. Adjacent lung exhibited a median of approximately 59 among the 100 most abundant tumor clones. Among the tissues sampled, uninvolved adjacent lung had the highest T cell clonality, above tumor.

The length of the CDR3 is 15 residues. V dropped 3 bases and J dropped 0 bases, with 9 bases sitting between them. The germline gives CDR1 LNHDA, CDR2 SQIVND (reference sequence). Some clones are missing from TCRdb's copy, which holds only in-frame ones; the method was immunoSEQ multiplex PCR. The sample contains around 43,000 clones, around 90% of which appear only once. The source material was peripheral blood, sampled before any cancer treatment. This chain links TRBV19 with TRBJ1-5; no reliable D call. The TCR comes from a man aged 18-55 years with stage I lung adenocarcinoma. CDR3 in amino acids: CASSIVADSNQPQHF. For the CDR3, the DNA is TGTGCCAGTAGTATTGTGGCGGATAGCAATCAGCCCCAGCATTTT.